This T cell receptor (beta chain) stems from a study of blood T cell repertoires in COVID-19. Study-wide context: There were acute and convalescent COVID-19 samples, and they came from the United States, Italy and Spain. Nucleic acid was either cDNA or gDNA, and it came from T cells, B-cell-depleted T cells, or PBMCs.

V gave up 0 bases and J gave up 2 bases, with 7 bases separating them. Per the germline V gene, CDR1 is SGDLS and CDR2 is YYNGEE. The CDR3 consists of 14 residues. Per the original methods: Quantification of nucleated cells was approximated via reference gene primer amplification. Profiled with immunoSEQ multiplex PCR; TCRdb holds only in-frame clones, not every one. For V, J and clone size, that table is used; D and trimming come from the DNA. The sample includes approximately 93,000 clones, over 80% of them seen just once. This chain links TRBV9 with TRBJ2-3, with TRBD1 as a possible D gene (5 bases). The source material was peripheral blood. The sequence derives from a human donor in a cohort sampled during active COVID-19. The CDR3 sequence: CASSVEGPTDTQYF. CDR3 nucleotides: TGTGCCAGCAGCGTAGAGGGGCCCACAGATACGCAGTATTTT.